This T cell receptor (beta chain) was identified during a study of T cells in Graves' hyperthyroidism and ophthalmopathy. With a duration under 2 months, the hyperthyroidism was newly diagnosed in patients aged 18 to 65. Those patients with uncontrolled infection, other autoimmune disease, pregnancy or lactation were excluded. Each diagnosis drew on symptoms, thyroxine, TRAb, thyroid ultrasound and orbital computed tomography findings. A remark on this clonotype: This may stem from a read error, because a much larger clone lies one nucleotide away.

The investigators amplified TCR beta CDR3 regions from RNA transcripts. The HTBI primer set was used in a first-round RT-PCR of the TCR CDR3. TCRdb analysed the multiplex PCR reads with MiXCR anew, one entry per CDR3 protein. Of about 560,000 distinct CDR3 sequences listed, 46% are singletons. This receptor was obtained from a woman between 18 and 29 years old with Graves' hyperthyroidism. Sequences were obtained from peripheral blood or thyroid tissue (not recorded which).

This chain's CDR3 is CASSLVVGGTGAFF. The CDR3 coding sequence is TGTGCCAGCAGCCTGGTTGTGGGAGGCACTGGAGCTTTCTTT. This chain uses TRBV7-6 with TRBJ1-1; no reliable D call. The germline V gene encodes CDR1 SGHVS and CDR2 FNYEAQ. The CDR3 covers 14 residues.